This T cell receptor (beta chain) was sequenced in a study of memory CD4+ T cells and cytomegalovirus serostatus. Looked up from germline, CDR1 is SGHRS and CDR2 is YFSETQ. V was trimmed by 4 bases and J by 3 bases, leaving 16 bases between them. CDR3 length: 15 residues. This clone was counted only a few times. Method: immunoSEQ multiplex PCR; TCRdb's copy keeps in-frame clones and lacks some. The sample holds about 25,000 clones, 75% to 85% seen once. Single viable CD3+CD4+CD8-CD45RO+ cells were sorted as the memory CD4+ T cells. The chain employs TRBV5-1 and TRBJ1-1; no clear D. This receptor was identified in an adult in good health and CMV-seronegative. Specimen: memory CD4+ T cells from blood. DNA for the CDR3: TGCGCCAGCAGCGGCACGGGCGGAGAGTACACTGAAGCTTTCTTT. This gives the protein CASSGTGGEYTEAFF. The complete variable domain, with remaining parts taken from reference TRBV5-1 and TRBJ1-1, reads KAGVTQTPRYLIKTRGQQVTLSCSPISGHRSVSWYQQTPGQGLQFLFEYFSETQRNKGNFPGRFSGRQFSNSRSEMNVSTLELGDSALYLCASSGTGGEYTEAFFGQGTRLTVV.